This TCR beta chain was found in a study of neurological immune-mediated disorders (dated by TCRdb to the late 2010s). With regard to the full study: Peripheral blood TCR-beta repertoires from HTLV-I-associated myelopathy (HAM/TSP) patients, multiple sclerosis patients and healthy controls were compared by UMI-based sequencing. Longitudinal samples, technical triplicates and paired sorted CD4+ and CD8+ T-cell subsets, alongside PBMC samples, were included among the approximately 99 TCR-beta libraries. The cohort comprised roughly 65 subjects: roughly 14 HAM/TSP patients, 35 or so multiple sclerosis patients and some 20 healthy controls. On the study overall, not on this receptor specifically: TCR clonal expansion was highest in HAM/TSP patients and lowest in MS patients, with MS patients falling below even healthy controls. No identical CDR3 amino acid sequences were found to be shared among expanded clones across subjects, suggesting that TCR-beta repertoires were private in all groups.

To synthesize cDNA, template-switch 5'RACE was performed with a primer carrying a 10-nucleotide random unique molecular identifier so that each TCR transcript was tagged. Over 180 million TCR-beta sequences, covering 15-18 subjects, were produced in each sequencing run. The RNeasy kit was used for extraction of total RNA. Using the KAPA Real-time Library Amplification kit, TCR-beta VDJ regions were amplified with primers for the TCR constant region and the 5'RACE anchor. Sample indexes and Illumina adaptors were added in a first PCR, and a second PCR then increased library yield. After purification with Ampure beads, the TCR product of roughly 650 bp was size-selected on a 2% E-gel SizeSelection system. Before pooling, library quality was checked on a Bioanalyzer, concentration was measured with Qubit, and libraries were quantified with the Kapa Library Quantification kit. Paired-end 2 x 150 bp sequencing of the libraries was performed on an Illumina HiSeq 2500. To increase sequence diversity, roughly 24-31% phiX was spiked into each library pool. The authors' pipeline ran thus. Quality-filtered reads were processed with the UMI-based MiGEC pipeline, which removed over 75% of raw TCR sequences during error correction. IMGT germline references were used for aligning VDJ genes, and each clonotype was defined as a unique CDR3 amino acid sequence together with its V-J genes. VDJtools evaluated clonal expansion, Shannon diversity and CDR3 relatedness (CalcPairwiseDistances, ClusterSamples); CLCbio workbench built phylogenetic trees. Expanded clones were defined as having at least 8 unique UMIs, based on coefficient-of-variation modelling across technical triplicates. Using fastp at Q25 and MiXCR, TCRdb reprocessed the public reads and kept productive beta chains. Each entry is one CDR3 protein sequence, shown with its most common DNA and genes. The V and J calls were not made by the authors but by TCRdb's processing. This sample gives 20,000 to 30,000 distinct CDR3 sequences in total; 10% to 15% of them show up just once. The top ten clones comprise around 13% of the sample.

Many counts were recorded for this clonotype. There is no known antigen for this receptor. No base quality values were provided; no much bigger clone lies one nucleotide off. Unsorted PBMC libraries were generated from 2 million PBMCs stored in RNAlater at -80 °C until RNA extraction. Peripheral blood was subjected to Ficoll-Hypaque density gradient centrifugation to isolate PBMCs, which were then cryopreserved in liquid nitrogen. V and J lose 5 bases and 8 bases, and a span of 15 bases separates them. The germline V gene gives CDR1 as SQVTM and CDR2 as ANQGSEA. The CDR3 contains 13 residues, cysteine and phenylalanine counted. The DNA shown is the 39-base CDR3, in frame from base 1.

Sequenced: PBMCs. The sequence came from a woman aged 55-70 years with HTLV-1-associated myelopathy (HAM/TSP). The receptor chain draws on TRBV29-1 and TRBJ1-4; a weak D assignment points to TRBD1 (6 bases agree). The CDR3 protein is CSVWGAIGEKLFF. The nucleotide sequence reads TGCAGCGTTTGGGGGGCGATTGGCGAAAAACTGTTTTTT.